The present T cell receptor (beta chain) was sequenced within a study of brain T cells in children with intractable seizures. Only cases whose brain tissue showed the highest T cell transcript signatures were sequenced. At least one anti-epileptic drug was given before surgery. TCRdb's copy holds only in-frame clones and misses some; the assay was immunoSEQ multiplex PCR. This table has 80,000 or so clones, approximately 94% appearing once. The sequenced sample was peripheral blood, obtained at surgery. This TCR derives from a boy younger than two with tuberous sclerosis and intractable seizures.

CDR3 in DNA: TGTGCCAGCATGGGACAGACCTACGAGCAGTACTTC. Translating it yields CASMGQTYEQYF. V gene TRBV6-5 combines with J gene TRBJ2-7; 7 nucleotides match TRBD1. This CDR3 has 12 amino acids. Germline CDR1 is MNHEY and CDR2 is SVGAGI. V gave up 7 bases and J gave up 2 bases; unmatched junction bases: 2.